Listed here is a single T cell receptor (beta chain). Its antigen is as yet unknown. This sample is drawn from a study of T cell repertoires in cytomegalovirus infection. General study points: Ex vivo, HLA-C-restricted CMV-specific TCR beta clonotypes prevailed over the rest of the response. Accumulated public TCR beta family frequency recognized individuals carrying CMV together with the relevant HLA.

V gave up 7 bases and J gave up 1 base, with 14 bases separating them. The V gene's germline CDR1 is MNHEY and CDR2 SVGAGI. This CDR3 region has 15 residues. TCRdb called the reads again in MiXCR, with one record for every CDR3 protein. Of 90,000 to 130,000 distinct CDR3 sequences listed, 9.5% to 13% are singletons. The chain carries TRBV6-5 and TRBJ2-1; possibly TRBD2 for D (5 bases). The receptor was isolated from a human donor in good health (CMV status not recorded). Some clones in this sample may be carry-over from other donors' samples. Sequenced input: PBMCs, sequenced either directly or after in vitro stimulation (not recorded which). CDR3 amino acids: CASTQDWGSYNEQFF. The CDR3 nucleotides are TGTGCCAGCACCCAGGACTGGGGTTCCTACAATGAGCAGTTCTTC.